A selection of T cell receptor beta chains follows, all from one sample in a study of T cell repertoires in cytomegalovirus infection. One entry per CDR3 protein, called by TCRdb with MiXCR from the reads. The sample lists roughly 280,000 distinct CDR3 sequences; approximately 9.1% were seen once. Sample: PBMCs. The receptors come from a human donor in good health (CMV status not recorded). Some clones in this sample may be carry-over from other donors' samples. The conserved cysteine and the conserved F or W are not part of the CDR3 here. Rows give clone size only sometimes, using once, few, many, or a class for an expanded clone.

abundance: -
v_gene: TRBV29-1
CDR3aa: SVEVNGGRTDTQY

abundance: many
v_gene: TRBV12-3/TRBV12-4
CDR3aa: ASSSKRGFYNEQF

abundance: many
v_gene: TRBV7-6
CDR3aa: ASSPWDRTEGEAF

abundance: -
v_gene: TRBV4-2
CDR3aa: ASSQEGNGYT

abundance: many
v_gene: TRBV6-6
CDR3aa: ASSATGANYGYT

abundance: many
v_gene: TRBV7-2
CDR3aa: ASSFYRGSYT

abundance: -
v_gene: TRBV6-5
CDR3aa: ASRTGSGNTIY

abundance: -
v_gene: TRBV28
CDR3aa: ASSPRVGNQPQH

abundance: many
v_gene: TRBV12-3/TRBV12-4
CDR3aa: ASSSRTAGNSPLH

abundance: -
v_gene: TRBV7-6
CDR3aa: ASSLGQVSGNTIY

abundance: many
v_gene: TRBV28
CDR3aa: ASSSQGAGKETQY

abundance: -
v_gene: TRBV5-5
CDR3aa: ASSSLPSLGEQY

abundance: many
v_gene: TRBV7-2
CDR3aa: ASSLNGQGVQAF

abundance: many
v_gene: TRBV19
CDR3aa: ASIAEVSTGELF

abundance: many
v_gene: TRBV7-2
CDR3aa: ASSPPGPNTGELF

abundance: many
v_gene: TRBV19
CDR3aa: ASMGRIVDYGYT

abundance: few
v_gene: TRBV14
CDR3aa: ASSQTPTGAYIFYEQY

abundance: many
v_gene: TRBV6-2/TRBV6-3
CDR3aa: ASSYLSSEAF

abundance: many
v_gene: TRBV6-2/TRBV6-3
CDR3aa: ASSYTGSDTQY

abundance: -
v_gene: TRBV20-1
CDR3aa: SARGGDSPSANYGYT

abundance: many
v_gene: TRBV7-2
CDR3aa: ASSLRGGRPSYEQY

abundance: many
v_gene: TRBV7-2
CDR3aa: ASRGDYRNYGGYT

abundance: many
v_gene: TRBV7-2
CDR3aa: ASSLVPGISTDTQY

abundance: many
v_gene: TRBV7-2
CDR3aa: ASSSKRIQETQY

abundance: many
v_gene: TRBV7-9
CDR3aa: ASSFGQDSEAF

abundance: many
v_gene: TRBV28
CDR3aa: ASSRGYTEAF

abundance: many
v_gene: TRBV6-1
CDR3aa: ASRNPGRGLSNEQF

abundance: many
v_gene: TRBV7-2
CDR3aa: ASSVDSGNTIY

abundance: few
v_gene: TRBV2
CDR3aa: ASSEEAGIDGELF

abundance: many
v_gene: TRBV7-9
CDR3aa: ASSTTDVAYEQY

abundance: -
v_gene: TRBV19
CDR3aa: ASRAGTGGTWGQPQH

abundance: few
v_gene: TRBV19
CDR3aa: ASKSGARMNTEAF

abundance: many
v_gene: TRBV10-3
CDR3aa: AISERAGQAQETQY

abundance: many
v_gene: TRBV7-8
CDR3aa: ASSRRDRGLGADTQY

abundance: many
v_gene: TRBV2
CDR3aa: ASSEIQGSNTEAF

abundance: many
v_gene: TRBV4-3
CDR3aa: ASSQGAGTVGEKLF

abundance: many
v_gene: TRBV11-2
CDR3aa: ASSPLPTGELF

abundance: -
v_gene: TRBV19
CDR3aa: ASSTRASGGADTQY

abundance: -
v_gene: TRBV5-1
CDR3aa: ASSLEAAYEQY

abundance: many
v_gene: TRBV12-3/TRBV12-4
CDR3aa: ASSLWAGQETQY

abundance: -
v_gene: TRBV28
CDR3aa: ASSLFGVPLNSPLH

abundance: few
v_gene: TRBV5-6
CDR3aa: ASSLVGARSSGNTIY

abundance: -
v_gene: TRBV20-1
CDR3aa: SASRDRVAYEQY

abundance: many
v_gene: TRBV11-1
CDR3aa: ASSVRDSGGAYNEQF

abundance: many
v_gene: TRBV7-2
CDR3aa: ASSPRKGKFDTEAF

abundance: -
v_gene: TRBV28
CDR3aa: ASSSPGASTDTQY

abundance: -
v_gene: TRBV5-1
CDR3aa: ASSLGPTWDRENYGYT

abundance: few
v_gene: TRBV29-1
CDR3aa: SSGEGTFQETQY